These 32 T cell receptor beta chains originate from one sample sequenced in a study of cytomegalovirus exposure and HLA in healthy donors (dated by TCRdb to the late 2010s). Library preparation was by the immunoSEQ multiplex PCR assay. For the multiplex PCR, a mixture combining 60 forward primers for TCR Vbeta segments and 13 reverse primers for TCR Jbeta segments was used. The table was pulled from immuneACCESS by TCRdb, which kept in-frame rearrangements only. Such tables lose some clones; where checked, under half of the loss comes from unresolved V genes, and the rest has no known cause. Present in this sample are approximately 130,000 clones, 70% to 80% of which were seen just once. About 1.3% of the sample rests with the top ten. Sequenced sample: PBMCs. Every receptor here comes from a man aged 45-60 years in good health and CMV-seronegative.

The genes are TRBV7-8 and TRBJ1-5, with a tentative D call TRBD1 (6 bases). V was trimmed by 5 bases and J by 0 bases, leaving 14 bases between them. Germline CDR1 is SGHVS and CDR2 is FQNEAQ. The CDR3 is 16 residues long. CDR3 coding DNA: TGTGCCAGCAGCCCCCGGGACACCAGTAGCAATCAGCCCCAGCATTTT. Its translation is CASSPRDTSSNQPQHF.

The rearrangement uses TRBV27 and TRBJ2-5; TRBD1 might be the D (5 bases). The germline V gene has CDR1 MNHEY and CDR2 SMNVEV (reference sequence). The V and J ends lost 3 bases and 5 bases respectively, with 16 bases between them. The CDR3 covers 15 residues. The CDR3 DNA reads TGTGCCAGCAGTTTGTCCTGGGGCGGTAGGGAGACCCAGTACTTC. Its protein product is CASSLSWGGRETQYF.

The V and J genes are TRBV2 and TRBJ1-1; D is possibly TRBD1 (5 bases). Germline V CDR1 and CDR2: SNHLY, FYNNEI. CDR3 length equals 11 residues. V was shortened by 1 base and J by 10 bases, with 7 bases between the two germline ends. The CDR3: CASSEGGLAFF. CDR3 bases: TGTGCCAGCAGTGAAGGGGGCCTAGCTTTCTTT.

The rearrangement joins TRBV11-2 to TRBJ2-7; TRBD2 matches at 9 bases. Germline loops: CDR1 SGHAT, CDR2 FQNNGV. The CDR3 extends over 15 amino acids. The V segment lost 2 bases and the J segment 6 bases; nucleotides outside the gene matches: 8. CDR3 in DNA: TGTGCCAGCAGCTTACCCAGGACTAGCGCTGGCGAGCAGTACTTC. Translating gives CASSLPRTSAGEQYF.

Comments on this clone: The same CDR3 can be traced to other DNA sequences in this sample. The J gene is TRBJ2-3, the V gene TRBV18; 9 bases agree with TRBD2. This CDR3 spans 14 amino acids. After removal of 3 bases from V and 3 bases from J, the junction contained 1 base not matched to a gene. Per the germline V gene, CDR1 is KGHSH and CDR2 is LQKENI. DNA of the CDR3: TGTGCCAGCTCACCTAGCGGGAGTACAGATACGCAGTATTTT. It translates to CASSPSGSTDTQYF. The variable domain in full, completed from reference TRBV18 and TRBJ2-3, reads NAGVMQNPRHLVRRRGQEARLRCSPMKGHSHVYWYRQLPEEGLKFMVYLQKENIIDESGMPKERFSAEFPKEGPSILRIQQVVRGDSAAYFCASSPSGSTDTQYFGPGTRLTVL.

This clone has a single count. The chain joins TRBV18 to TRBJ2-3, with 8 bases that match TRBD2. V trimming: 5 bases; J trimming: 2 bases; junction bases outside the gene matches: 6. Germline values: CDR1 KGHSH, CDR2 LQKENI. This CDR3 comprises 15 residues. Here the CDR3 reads CASSVTSGSTDTQYF. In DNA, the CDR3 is TGTGCCAGCTCAGTTACTAGCGGATCCACAGATACGCAGTATTTT.

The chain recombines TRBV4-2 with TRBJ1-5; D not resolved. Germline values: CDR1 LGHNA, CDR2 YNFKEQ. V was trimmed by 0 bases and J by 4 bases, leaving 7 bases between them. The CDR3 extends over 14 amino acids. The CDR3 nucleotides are TGTGCCAGCAGCCAAGATTCCTTAAATCAGCCCCAGCATTTT. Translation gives CASSQDSLNQPQHF.

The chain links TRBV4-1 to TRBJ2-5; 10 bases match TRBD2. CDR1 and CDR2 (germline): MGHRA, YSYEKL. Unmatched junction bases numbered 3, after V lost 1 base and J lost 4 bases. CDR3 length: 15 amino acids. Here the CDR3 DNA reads TGCGCCAGCAGCCAAGCTAGCGGGAGTAGAGAGACCCAGTACTTC. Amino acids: CASSQASGSRETQYF.

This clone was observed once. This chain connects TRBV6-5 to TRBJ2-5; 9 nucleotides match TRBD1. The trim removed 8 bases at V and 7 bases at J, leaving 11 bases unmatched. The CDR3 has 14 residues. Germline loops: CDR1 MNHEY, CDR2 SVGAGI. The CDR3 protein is CASGTGTGPGTQYF. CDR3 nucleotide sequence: TGTGCCAGCGGTACGGGGACAGGGCCCGGGACCCAGTACTTC.

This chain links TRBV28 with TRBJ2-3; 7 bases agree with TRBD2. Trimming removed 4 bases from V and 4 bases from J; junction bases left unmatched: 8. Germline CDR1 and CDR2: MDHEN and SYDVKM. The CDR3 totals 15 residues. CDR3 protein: CASSSGQGGSDTQYF. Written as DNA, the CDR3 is TGTGCCAGCAGTTCCGGGCAGGGAGGGTCAGATACGCAGTATTTT.

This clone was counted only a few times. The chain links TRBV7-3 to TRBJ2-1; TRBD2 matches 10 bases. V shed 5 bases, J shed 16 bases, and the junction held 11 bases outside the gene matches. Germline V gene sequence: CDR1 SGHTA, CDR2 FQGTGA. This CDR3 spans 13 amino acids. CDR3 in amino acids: CASSPITSGIPFF. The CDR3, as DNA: TGTGCCAGCAGCCCCATAACTAGCGGGATCCCTTTCTTC. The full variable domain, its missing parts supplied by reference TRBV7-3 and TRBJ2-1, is GAGVSQTPSNKVTEKGKYVELRCDPISGHTALYWYRQSLGQGPEFLIYFQGTGAADDSGLPNDRFFAVRPEGSVSTLKIQRTERGDSAVYLCASSPITSGIPFFGPGTRLTVL.

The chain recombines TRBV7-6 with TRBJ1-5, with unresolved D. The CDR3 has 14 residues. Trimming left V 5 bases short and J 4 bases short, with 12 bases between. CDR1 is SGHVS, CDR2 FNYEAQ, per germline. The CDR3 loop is CASSLGPFNQPQHF. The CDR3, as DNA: TGTGCCAGCAGCCTAGGTCCCTTTAATCAGCCCCAGCATTTT.

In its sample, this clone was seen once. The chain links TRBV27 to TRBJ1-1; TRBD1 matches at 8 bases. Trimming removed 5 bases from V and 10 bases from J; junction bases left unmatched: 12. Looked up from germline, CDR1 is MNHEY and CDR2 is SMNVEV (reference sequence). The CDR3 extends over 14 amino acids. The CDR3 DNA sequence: TGTGCCAGCAGTGTGACAGGGGAACGGGGAAGAGCTTTCTTT. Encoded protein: CASSVTGERGRAFF.

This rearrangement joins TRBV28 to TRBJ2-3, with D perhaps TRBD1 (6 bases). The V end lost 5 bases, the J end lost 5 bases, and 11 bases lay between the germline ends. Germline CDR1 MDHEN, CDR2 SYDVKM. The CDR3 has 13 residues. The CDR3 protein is CASSPYREDTQYF. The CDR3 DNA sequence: TGTGCCAGCAGTCCGTACAGGGAAGATACGCAGTATTTT.

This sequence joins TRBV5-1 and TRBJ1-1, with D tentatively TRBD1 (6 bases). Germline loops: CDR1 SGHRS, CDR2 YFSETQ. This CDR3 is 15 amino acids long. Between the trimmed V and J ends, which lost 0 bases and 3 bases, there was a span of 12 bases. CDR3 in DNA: TGCGCCAGCAGCTTGGGCGGGGGGGCGGACACTGAAGCTTTCTTT. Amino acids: CASSLGGGADTEAFF.

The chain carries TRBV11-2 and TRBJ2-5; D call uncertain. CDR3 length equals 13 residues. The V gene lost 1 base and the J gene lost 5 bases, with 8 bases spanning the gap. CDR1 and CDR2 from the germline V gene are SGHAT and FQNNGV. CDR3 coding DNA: TGTGCCAGCAGCTTAGGTAGTGTGGAGACCCAGTACTTC. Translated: CASSLGSVETQYF.

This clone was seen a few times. This chain's CDR3 is CASSPGGRDGYEQYF. The DNA for the CDR3 is TGTGCCAGCTCACCAGGCGGGAGGGATGGCTACGAGCAGTACTTC. J is TRBJ2-7 and V is TRBV18; TRBD2 agrees at 9 bases. J lost 3 bases, V lost 2 bases, and 5 bases had no gene match. Germline CDR1 reads KGHSH; CDR2 reads LQKENI. This CDR3 contains 15 residues.

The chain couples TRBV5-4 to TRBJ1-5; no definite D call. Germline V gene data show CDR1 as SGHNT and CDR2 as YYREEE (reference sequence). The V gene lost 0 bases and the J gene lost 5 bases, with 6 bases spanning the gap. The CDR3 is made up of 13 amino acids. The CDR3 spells CASSLDSDQPQHF. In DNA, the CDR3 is TGTGCCAGCAGCTTGGACTCCGATCAGCCCCAGCATTTT.

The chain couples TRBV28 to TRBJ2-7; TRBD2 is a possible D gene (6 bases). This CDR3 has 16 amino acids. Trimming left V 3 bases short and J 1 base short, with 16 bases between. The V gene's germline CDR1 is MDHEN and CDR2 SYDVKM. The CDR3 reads CASSLVTSGLSYEQYF. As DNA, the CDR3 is TGTGCCAGCAGTTTGGTGACGAGCGGGTTATCCTACGAGCAGTACTTC.

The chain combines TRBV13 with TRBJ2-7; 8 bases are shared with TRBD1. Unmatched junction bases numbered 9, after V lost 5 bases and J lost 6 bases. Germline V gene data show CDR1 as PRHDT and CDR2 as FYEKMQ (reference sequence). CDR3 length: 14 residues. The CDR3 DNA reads TGTGCCAGCAGCATCCGGGACAGGCTTTCCGAGCAGTACTTC. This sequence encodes CASSIRDRLSEQYF.

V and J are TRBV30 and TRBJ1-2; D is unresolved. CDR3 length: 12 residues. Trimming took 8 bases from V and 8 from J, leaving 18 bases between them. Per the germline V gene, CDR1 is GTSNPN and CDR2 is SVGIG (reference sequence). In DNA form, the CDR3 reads TGTGCCGGACGGGAGCTTACGAGAGGCTACACCTTC. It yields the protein CAGRELTRGYTF.

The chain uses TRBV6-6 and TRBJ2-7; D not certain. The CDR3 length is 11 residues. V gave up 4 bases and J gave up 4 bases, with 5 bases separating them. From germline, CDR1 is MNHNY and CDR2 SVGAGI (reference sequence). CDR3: CASSFKYEQYF. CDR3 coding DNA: TGTGCCAGCAGTTTTAAATACGAGCAGTACTTC.

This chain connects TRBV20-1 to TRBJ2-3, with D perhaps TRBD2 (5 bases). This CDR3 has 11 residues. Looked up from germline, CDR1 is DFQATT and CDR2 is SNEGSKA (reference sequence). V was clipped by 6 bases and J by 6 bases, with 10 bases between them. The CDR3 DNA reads TGCAGTGCCGAAAGGGAGGATACGCAGTATTTT. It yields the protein CSAEREDTQYF.

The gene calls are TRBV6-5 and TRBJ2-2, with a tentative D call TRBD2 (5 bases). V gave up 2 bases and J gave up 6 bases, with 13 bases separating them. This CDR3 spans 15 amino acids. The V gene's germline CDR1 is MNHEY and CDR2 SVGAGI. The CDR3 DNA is TGTGCCAGCAGTTACAATCCACTAGGCGCCGGGGAGCTGTTTTTT. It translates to CASSYNPLGAGELFF.

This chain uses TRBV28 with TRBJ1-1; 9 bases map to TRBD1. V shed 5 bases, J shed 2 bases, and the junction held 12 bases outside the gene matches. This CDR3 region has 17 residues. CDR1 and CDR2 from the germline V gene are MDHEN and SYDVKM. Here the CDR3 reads CASSPPRTGDVNTEAFF. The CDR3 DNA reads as TGTGCCAGCAGTCCTCCCCGGACAGGGGACGTCAACACTGAAGCTTTCTTT.

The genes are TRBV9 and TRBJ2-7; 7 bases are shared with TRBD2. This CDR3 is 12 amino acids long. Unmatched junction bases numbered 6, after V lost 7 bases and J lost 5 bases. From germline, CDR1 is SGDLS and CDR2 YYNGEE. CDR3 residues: CASASGADEQYF. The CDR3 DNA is TGTGCCAGCGCAAGCGGGGCCGACGAGCAGTACTTC.

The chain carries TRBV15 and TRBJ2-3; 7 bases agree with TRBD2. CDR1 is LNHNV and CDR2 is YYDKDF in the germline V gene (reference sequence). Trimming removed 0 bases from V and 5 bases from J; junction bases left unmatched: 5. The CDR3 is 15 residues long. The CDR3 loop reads CATSRELAVRDTQYF. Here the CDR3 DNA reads TGTGCCACCAGCAGAGAGCTAGCGGTACGAGATACGCAGTATTTT.

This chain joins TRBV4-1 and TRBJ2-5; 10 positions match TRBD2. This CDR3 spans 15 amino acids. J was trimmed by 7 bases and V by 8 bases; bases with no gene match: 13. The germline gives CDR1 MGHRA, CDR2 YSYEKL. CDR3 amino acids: CASCRAGGPAATQYF. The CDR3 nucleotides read TGCGCCAGCTGCCGAGCGGGAGGGCCTGCTGCGACCCAGTACTTC.

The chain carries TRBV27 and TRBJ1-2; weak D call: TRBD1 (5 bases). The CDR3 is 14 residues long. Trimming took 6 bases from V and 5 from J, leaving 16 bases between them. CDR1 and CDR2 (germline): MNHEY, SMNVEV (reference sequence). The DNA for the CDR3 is TGTGCCAGCAGCCGCGGCGGTCAGGGATATGGCTACACCTTC. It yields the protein CASSRGGQGYGYTF.

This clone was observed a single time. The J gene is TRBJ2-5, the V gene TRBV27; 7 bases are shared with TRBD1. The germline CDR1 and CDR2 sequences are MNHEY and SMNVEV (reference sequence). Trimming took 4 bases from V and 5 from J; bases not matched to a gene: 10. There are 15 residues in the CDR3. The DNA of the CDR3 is TGTGCCAGCAGTTGGATCAGCCGCAGGGGGGAGACCCAGTACTTC. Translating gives CASSWISRRGETQYF.

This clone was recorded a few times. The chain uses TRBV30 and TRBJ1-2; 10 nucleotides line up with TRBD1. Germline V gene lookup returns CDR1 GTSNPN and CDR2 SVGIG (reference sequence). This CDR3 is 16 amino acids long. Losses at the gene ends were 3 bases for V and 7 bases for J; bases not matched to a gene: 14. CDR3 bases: TGTGCCTGGAGCCCGTTGGCCGGACAGGGGGTAGCTGGCTACACCTTC. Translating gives CAWSPLAGQGVAGYTF.

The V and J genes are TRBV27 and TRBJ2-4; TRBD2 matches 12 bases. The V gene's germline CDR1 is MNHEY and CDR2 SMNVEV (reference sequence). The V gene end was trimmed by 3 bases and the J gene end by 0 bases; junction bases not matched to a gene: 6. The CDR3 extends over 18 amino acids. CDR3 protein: CASSLALAGGPAKNIQYF. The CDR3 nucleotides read TGTGCCAGCAGTTTGGCGCTAGCGGGAGGGCCAGCCAAAAACATTCAGTACTTC.